This T cell receptor (beta chain) was captured in a study of CD8 T cells in ankylosing spondylitis. With respect to this clonotype: Antigen unknown.

General study results and limits: Significant enrichment of disease-linked clones was reported in matched ankylosing spondylitis synovial fluid. For ankylosing spondylitis blood, a TCR beta motif of 7 to 9 highly homologous variants appeared characteristic.

With 7 bases clipped from V and 4 bases from J, the junction kept 11 bases outside the gene matches. Germline V gives CDR1 DFQATT, CDR2 SNEGSKA (reference sequence). This CDR3 is built from 14 residues. Construction of TCR beta libraries was performed using quantitative 5'-RACE with molecular barcodes. TCRdb passed the 5' RACE reads through MiXCR, listing each CDR3 protein once. The sample holds 250,000 to 350,000 distinct CDR3 sequences, around 20% seen once. This receptor was taken from a male donor with ankylosing spondylitis or in good health (not recorded which). V gene TRBV20-1 combines with J gene TRBJ2-5; the match to TRBD1 covers 8 bases. Sequencing was done on a sample of blood, either unsorted or a sorted T cell fraction (not recorded which). CDR3 DNA sequence: TGCAGTGGTGGCCCGACAGGGGATGGAGAGACCCAGTACTTC. Protein: CSGGPTGDGETQYF.